This T cell receptor beta chain was identified in a study of human T cells and chemical hapten exposure. Overall study: Sensitization involved placing 2% DPC onto a roughly 2 cm by roughly 2 cm region of upper inner arm skin. Alopecia areata, totalis and universalis patients, mostly female, were included. For the roughly 26-week duration of the study, patients were given weekly doses of diphenylcyclopropenone on the scalp.

This clonotype has just a few counts. Deletions cut 1 base from V and 1 base from J, with 7 bases between. Germline assignment: CDR1 SGHAT and CDR2 FQNNGV. CDR3 length: 14 amino acids. TCRdb reanalysed the RACE reads using MiXCR and keeps one entry per CDR3 protein. This sample has about 55,000 distinct CDR3 sequences; about 9.6% occur once, and the top ten carry approximately 9.5%. The time point was: pre-sensitization, week 0. Treatment denoted: therapeutic diphenylcyclopropenone sensitization with weekly scalp DPC. It was from unfractionated whole blood that total RNA was extracted. This sequence joins TRBV11-2 and TRBJ1-1; no clear D. The sequencing here drew on whole blood, taken in connection with sensitization to the hapten diphenylcyclopropenone (DPC). The origin of this receptor is a woman aged 25 to 39 with alopecia areata. Some clones in this sample may be carry-over from other donors' samples. The chain's CDR3 is CASSLALRNTEAFF. CDR3 coding DNA: TGTGCCAGCAGCTTAGCCCTCAGGAACACTGAAGCTTTCTTT. Combining the CDR3 with reference TRBV11-2 and TRBJ1-1 gives the whole variable domain EAGVAQSPRYKIIEKRQSVAFWCNPISGHATLYWYQQILGQGPKLLIQFQNNGVVDDSQLPKDRFSAERLKGVDSTLKIQPAKLEDSAVYLCASSLALRNTEAFFGQGTRLTVV.